A selection of T cell receptor beta chains follows, all from one sample in a study of T-cell reconstitution after alpha-beta-depleted transplantation in children. From the PCR reads, TCRdb called clonotypes with MiXCR, one entry per CDR3 protein. There are fewer than 700,000 distinct CDR3 sequences in the sample; roughly 13% occur only once, and over 2% lies in the top ten. Sequencing used PBMCs, mostly from graft donor cells, obtained 360 days after TCRalphabeta/CD19-depleted stem cell transplant. The receptors derive from a male patient aged 5 to 17 who had a stem cell transplant for acute myeloid leukemia, so the T cells may come from the graft donor. CDR3s include the opening cysteine and the closing phenylalanine or tryptophan. D genes are given only for firm matches. Where a row states a size, it is once, few, many or the class of an expanded clone; other rows omit it.

TRBV3-1,TRBD2,TRBJ2-5,.,TGTGCCAGCAGCCAGGGGACTAGCGGGAGGGCCCAGTACTTC,CASSQGTSGRAQYF
TRBV20-1,TRBD2,TRBJ2-1,.,TGCAGTGCTAGGAGTAGCGGGAGGAACAATGAGCAGTTCTTC,CSARSSGRNNEQFF
TRBV11-1,TRBD2,TRBJ2-3,.,TGTGCCAGCAGCACCAGTCGCGTGACTAGCGGGAGAACGGGAGATACGCAGTATTTT,CASSTSRVTSGRTGDTQYF
TRBV11-2,TRBD2,TRBJ2-3,.,TGTGCCAGCAGCACTTCCCTTAGCGGGAGGGCTTCTAGGGATACGCAGTATTTT,CASSTSLSGRASRDTQYF
TRBV5-1,TRBD2,TRBJ2-1,.,TGCGCCAGCAGCCCCCAGGTATGGGGACTAGCGGGAGGGAATGAGCAGTTCTTC,CASSPQVWGLAGGNEQFF
TRBV6-6,.,TRBJ2-1,few,TGTGCCAGCAGTTACCGACTAGGAGATGAGCAGTTCTTC,CASSYRLGDEQFF
TRBV20-1,.,TRBJ1-5,.,TGCAGTCCGGGGGGTCAGCCCCAGCATTTT,CSPGGQPQHF
TRBV7-9,TRBD2,TRBJ2-2,once,TGTGCCAGCAGCTTCCCTCGAAATAGCGGGGACACCGGGGAGCTGTTTTTT,CASSFPRNSGDTGELFF
TRBV6-2/TRBV6-3,.,TRBJ2-7,.,TGTGCCAGCAGTTATCTCAGACCCTCCTACGAGCAGTACTTC,CASSYLRPSYEQYF
TRBV6-1,.,TRBJ1-2,many,TGTGCCAGCAGTGAGGACAGTTATGGCTACACCTTC,CASSEDSYGYTF
TRBV29-1,TRBD1,TRBJ2-3,many,TGCAGCGTTGAAGATACTCCAGGGGGCCAAAAAGATACGCAGTATTTT,CSVEDTPGGQKDTQYF
TRBV5-1,TRBD2,TRBJ2-7,.,TGCGCCAGCAGCTTGATTGGGTCTAGCGGGAGAATCTACGAGCAGTACTTC,CASSLIGSSGRIYEQYF
TRBV3-1,TRBD2,TRBJ2-7,.,TGTGCCAGCAGCTTTACTAGCGGACGTTCCTACGAGCAGTACTTC,CASSFTSGRSYEQYF
TRBV3-1,.,TRBJ2-1,many,TGTGCCAGCAGCCAAGACAGGGGATACTACAATGAGCAGTTCTTC,CASSQDRGYYNEQFF
TRBV5-1,.,TRBJ2-7,many,TGCGCCAGCAGCTTGGGTTACGGCGGAGGCGAGCAGTACTTC,CASSLGYGGGEQYF
TRBV29-1,.,TRBJ2-5,few,TGCAGCGGTGGGTGGGGGCCTGAGACCCAGTACTTC,CSGGWGPETQYF
TRBV5-5,.,TRBJ2-2,few,TGTGCCAGCAGCTTGGAGGAGCGGATCAAGTCCGGGGAGCTGTTTTTT,CASSLEERIKSGELFF
TRBV19,TRBD2,TRBJ2-2,few,TGTGCCAGTAGTAGGGGACTAGCGGCATTAGGAAGGACCGGGGAGCTGTTTTTT,CASSRGLAALGRTGELFF
TRBV20-1,TRBD2,TRBJ2-5,few,TGCAGTGCCGCCCAACTAGCGGGTGGGGAGACCCAGTACTTC,CSAAQLAGGETQYF
TRBV7-6,.,TRBJ2-1,.,TGTGCCAGCAGCTTAGCGGGGCAGGGAGGTGCTAAAACAGGGCAGTTCTTC,CASSLAGQGGAKTGQFF
TRBV21-1,.,TRBJ2-6,few,TGTGCCAGCAGCAAAGGTGCCTGGGGGAACTCTGGGGCCAACGTCCTGACTTTC,CASSKGAWGNSGANVLTF
TRBV6-2/TRBV6-3,.,TRBJ2-2,many,TGTGCCAGCACTACGGCACTCCCTCCCGGGGAGCTGTTTTTT,CASTTALPPGELFF
TRBV6-4,TRBD2,TRBJ2-3,.,TGTGCCAGCAGGCTTACTAGCGGGAGCCCCAAAGATACGCAGTATTTT,CASRLTSGSPKDTQYF
TRBV28,.,TRBJ2-7,few,TGTGCCAGCAGTTCTCCATTGGAGTCTAAAGCTTGGGACGAGCAGTACTTC,CASSSPLESKAWDEQYF
TRBV10-2,.,TRBJ2-2,.,TGCGCCAGCAGGAAGGGGGCCGGGGAGCTGTTTTTT,CASRKGAGELFF
TRBV28,TRBD2,TRBJ2-1,.,TGTGCCAGCAAGGGACTAACTTACAATGAGCAGTTCTTC,CASKGLTYNEQFF
TRBV4-2,TRBD1,TRBJ2-1,few,TGTGCCAGCAGCCACGGGCAGGGGGCAACTGAGCAGTTCTTC,CASSHGQGATEQFF
TRBV6-4,.,TRBJ1-6,once,TGTGCCAGCAGTGACAGCGGGAGGTTCAATTCACCCCTCCACTTT,CASSDSGRFNSPLHF
TRBV30,.,TRBJ2-7,.,TGTGCCTGGAGTTTATTAGACTCGGCAAGGGAGTACTTC,CAWSLLDSAREYF
TRBV28,TRBD1,TRBJ1-2,.,TGTGCCAGCAGTTTAAGCCCGCGGGACAGTAGTAACTATGGCTACACCTTC,CASSLSPRDSSNYGYTF
TRBV7-3,.,TRBJ2-7,.,TGTGCCAGCAGCTTAGCTCCACAGGGGGGGTACGAGCAGTACTTC,CASSLAPQGGYEQYF